What follows describes a single T cell receptor beta chain. Its antigen is undetermined. Germline is not matched at one junction end, which may reflect a read error. CDR3 length: 13 amino acids. The V gene's germline CDR1 is LGHNA and CDR2 YSLEER. Authors' processing steps: A classifier for distant metastasis in papillary thyroid cancer was constructed using CDR3 differences observed across clinicopathological groups. TCRdb reprocessed the PCR reads using MiXCR. TCRdb's processing, not the authors', yielded these V and J calls. The table shows roughly 29,000 clones, with about a quarter occurring only once. This record belongs to a study of metastatic and nonmetastatic thyroid tumors. Study overall: Repertoires of blood and of tissue (tumor or nodule) from malignant and benign thyroid patients were compared.

Study conclusions and caveats: Reports indicated that malignant thyroid tumors showed significantly higher TCR beta diversity than benign nodules did, in blood and tumor.

No patient had received any treatment before thyroid surgery. This chain connects TRBV4-3 to TRBJ2-7, with D possibly matching TRBD2 (5 bases). Sequences were obtained from blood. The receptor's source is a female donor with papillary thyroid cancer or a benign thyroid nodule (not recorded which). Some clones in this sample may be carry-over from other donors' samples. Here the CDR3 DNA reads TGCGCCATCAGCGAGGGCGTCTCCTACGAGCAGTACTTC. Protein: CAISEGVSYEQYF.